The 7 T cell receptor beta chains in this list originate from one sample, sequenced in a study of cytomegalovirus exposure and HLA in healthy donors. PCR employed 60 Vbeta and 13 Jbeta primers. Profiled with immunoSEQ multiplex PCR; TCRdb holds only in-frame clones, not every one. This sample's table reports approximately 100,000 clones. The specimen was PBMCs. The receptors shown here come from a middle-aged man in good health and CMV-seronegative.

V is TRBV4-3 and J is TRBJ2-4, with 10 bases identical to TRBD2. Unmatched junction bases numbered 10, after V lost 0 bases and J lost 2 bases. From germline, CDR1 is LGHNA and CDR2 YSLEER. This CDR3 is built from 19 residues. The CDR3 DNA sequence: TGCGCCAGCAGCCAAGACCCCACTCGAGCGGGGGGGACCAAAAACATTCAGTACTTC. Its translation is CASSQDPTRAGGTKNIQYF.

The CDR3 loop reads CASSLEGGNTEAFF. The CDR3 bases are TGTGCCAGCAGCTTAGAAGGCGGTAACACTGAAGCTTTCTTT. V is TRBV11-3 and J is TRBJ1-1, with no clear D. This CDR3 spans 14 amino acids. V shed 0 bases and J shed 2 bases, with 7 bases lying between them. CDR1 is SGHNT and CDR2 is YENEEA in the germline V gene.

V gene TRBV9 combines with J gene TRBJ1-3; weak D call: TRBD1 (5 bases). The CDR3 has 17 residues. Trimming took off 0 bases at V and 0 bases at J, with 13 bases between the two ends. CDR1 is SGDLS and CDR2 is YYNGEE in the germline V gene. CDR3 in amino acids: CASSVGPGLFSGNTIYF. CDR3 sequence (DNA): TGTGCCAGCAGCGTAGGGCCGGGACTCTTCTCTGGAAACACCATATATTTT.

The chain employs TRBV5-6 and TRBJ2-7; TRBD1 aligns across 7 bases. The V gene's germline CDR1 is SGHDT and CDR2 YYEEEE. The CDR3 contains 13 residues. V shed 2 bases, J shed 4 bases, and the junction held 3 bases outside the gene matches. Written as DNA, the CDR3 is TGTGCCAGCAGCTTTAACAGGGGATACGAGCAGTACTTC. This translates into CASSFNRGYEQYF. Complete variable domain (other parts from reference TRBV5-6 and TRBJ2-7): DAGVTQSPTHLIKTRGQQVTLRCSPKSGHDTVSWYQQALGQGPQFIFQYYEEEERQRGNFPDRFSGHQFPNYSSELNVNALLLGDSALYLCASSFNRGYEQYFGPGTRLTVT.

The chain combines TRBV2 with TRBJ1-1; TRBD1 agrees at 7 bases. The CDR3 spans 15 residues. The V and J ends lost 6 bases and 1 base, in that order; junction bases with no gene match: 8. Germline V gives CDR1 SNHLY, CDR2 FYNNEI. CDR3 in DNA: TGTGCCAGCAGGACGGGACAGATTGAGAACACTGAAGCTTTCTTT. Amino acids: CASRTGQIENTEAFF.

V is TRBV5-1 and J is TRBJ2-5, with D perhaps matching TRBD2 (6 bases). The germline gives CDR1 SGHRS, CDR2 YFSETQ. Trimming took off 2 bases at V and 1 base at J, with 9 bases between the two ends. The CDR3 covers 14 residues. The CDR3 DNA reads TGCGCCAGCAGCTTACCGGGAGCCCAAGAGACCCAGTACTTC. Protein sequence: CASSLPGAQETQYF.

The CDR3: CASSARDSNTGELFF. The DNA of the CDR3 is TGTGCCAGCAGCGCCCGGGACTCGAACACCGGGGAGCTGTTTTTT. The chain recombines TRBV9 with TRBJ2-2; a possible D gene is TRBD2 (6 bases). V was trimmed by 3 bases and J by 0 bases, leaving 9 bases between them. Germline CDR1 is SGDLS and CDR2 is YYNGEE. The CDR3 loop spans 15 amino acids.